This is a list of T cell receptor beta chains from one sample in a study of OX40 agonist ivuxolimab in advanced cancers. Clones were read by immunoSEQ multiplex PCR, and TCRdb kept only the in-frame ones, dropping some. The sample has 90,000 or so clones, roughly 90% seen once; the top ten hold 2% to 3%. Source: CD4+ or CD8+ T cells sorted from blood, taken in a trial of the OX40 agonist ivuxolimab. These receptors all come from an adult with an advanced solid tumor such as melanoma, head and neck, liver or kidney cancer. Each CDR3 is given with its conserved first and last residue. D genes are given only for firm matches. Clone size is stated in some rows and not others, as once, few, many or a class when expanded.

v_call	d_call	j_call	clone_size	cdr3_nt	cdr3_aa
TRBV5-4	TRBD2	TRBJ2-1	-	TGTGCCAGCAGCCCGCGACTAGCGGGAGGTGAGGAGCAGTTCTTC	CASSPRLAGGEEQFF
TRBV11-2	-	TRBJ2-1	-	TGTGCCAGCAGCCCCCCACAAGCCGTTGGCTACAATGAGCAGTTCTTC	CASSPPQAVGYNEQFF
TRBV5-6	TRBD1	TRBJ1-6	-	TGTGCCAGCAGCCTAGGCACAGGGGCTTCCGGATCACCCCTCCACTTT	CASSLGTGASGSPLHF
TRBV5-4	-	TRBJ2-3	once	TGTGCCAGCACCGGGGGACAGTTAAGCACAGATACGCAGTATTTT	CASTGGQLSTDTQYF
TRBV29-1	-	TRBJ2-4	-	TGCAGCGTCTTTTTGTACAGGGTTGACATTCAGTACTTC	CSVFLYRVDIQYF
TRBV6-5	-	TRBJ1-2	once	TGTGCCAGCAGGGTAGCGGGCCCTAATCCCTATGGCTACACCTTC	CASRVAGPNPYGYTF
TRBV28	-	TRBJ1-5	-	TGTGCCAGCAGGGACAGTAACTATCAGCCCCAGCATTTT	CASRDSNYQPQHF
TRBV11-2	-	TRBJ2-7	-	TGTGCCAGCAGCTTATCCACGGTTAGCTCCTACGAGCAGTACTTC	CASSLSTVSSYEQYF
TRBV30	-	TRBJ1-5	-	TGTGCCTGGAGCACGGGTGAGGATCAGCCCCAGCATTTT	CAWSTGEDQPQHF
TRBV7-2	-	TRBJ1-5	-	TGTGCCAGCAGCTCTTATAGCAATCAGCCCCAGCATTTT	CASSSYSNQPQHF
TRBV28	-	TRBJ1-4	once	TGTGCCAGCAGTAGGTCAGAACCATCCCCAAAACTGTTTTTT	CASSRSEPSPKLFF
TRBV5-6	-	TRBJ2-1	-	TGTGCCAGCAGCTTGACCCGATTGTGGAAGCAGTTCTTC	CASSLTRLWKQFF
TRBV4-2	-	TRBJ1-5	-	TGTGCCAGCAGCCAAGAAAGGACAGCCGATCAGCCCCAGCATTTT	CASSQERTADQPQHF